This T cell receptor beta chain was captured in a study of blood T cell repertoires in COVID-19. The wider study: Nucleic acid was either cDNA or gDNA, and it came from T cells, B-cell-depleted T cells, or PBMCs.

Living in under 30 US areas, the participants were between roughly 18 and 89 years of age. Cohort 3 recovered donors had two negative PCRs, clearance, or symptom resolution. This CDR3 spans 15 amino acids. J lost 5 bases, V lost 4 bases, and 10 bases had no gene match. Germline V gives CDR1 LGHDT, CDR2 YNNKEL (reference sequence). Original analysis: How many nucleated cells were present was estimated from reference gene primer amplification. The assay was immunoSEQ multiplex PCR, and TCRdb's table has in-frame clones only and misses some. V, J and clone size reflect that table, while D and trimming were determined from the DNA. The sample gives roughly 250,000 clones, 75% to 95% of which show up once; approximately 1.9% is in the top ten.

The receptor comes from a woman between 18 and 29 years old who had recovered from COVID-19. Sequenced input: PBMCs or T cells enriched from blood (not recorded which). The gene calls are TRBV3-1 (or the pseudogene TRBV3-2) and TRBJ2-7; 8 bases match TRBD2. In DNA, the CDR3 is TGTGCCAGCAGCCCCTACGGACTAGCTCTCAACGAGCAGTACTTC. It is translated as CASSPYGLALNEQYF.